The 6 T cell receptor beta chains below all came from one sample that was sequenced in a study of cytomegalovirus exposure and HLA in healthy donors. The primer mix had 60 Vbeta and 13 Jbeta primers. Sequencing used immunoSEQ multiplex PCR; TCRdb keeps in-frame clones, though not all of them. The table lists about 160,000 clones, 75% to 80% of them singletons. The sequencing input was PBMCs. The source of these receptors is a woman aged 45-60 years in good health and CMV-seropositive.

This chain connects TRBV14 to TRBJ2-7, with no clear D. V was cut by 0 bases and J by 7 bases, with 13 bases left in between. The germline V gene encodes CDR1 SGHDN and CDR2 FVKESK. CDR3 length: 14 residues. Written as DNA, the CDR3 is TGTGCCAGCAGCCAAGATTTGTCCTTGAGTGAGCAGTACTTC. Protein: CASSQDLSLSEQYF. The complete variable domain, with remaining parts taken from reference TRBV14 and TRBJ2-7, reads EAGVTQFPSHSVIEKGQTVTLRCDPISGHDNLYWYRRVMGKEIKFLLHFVKESKQDESGMPNNRFLAERTGGTYSTLKVQPAELEDSGVYFCASSQDLSLSEQYFGPGTRLTVT.

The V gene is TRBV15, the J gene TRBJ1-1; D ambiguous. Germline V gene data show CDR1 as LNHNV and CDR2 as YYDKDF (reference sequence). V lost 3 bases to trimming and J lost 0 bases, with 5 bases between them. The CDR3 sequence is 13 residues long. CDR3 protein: CATSRAVNTEAFF. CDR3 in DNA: TGTGCCACCAGCAGGGCGGTGAACACTGAAGCTTTCTTT.

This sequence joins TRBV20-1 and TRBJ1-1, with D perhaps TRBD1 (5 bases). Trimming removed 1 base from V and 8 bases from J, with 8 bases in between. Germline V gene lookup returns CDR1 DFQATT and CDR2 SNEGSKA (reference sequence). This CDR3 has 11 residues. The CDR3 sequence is CSARGQKEAFF. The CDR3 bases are TGCAGTGCTAGAGGACAGAAAGAAGCTTTCTTT.

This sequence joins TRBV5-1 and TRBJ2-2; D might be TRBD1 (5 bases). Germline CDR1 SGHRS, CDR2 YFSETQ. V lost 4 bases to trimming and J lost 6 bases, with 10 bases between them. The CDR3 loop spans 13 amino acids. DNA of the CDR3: TGCGCCAGCAGCAGTAGGGGCGCCGGGGAGCTGTTTTTT. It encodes CASSSRGAGELFF.

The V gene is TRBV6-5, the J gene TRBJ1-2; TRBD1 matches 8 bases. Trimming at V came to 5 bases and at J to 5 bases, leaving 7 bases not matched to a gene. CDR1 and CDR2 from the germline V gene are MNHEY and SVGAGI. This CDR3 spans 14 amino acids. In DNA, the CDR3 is TGTGCCAGCAGTCTCAGGGGGCAAGGGTATGGCTACACCTTC. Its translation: CASSLRGQGYGYTF.

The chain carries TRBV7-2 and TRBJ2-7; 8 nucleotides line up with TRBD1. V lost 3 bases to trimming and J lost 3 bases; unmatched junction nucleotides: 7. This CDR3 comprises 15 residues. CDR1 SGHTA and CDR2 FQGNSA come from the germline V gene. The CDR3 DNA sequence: TGTGCCAGCAGCTTGAATCCGGGACAGGTCTACGAGCAGTACTTC. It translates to CASSLNPGQVYEQYF.